The rows below give T cell receptor beta chains drawn from one sample of a study of regulatory T cells in long-lasting Graves disease. TCRdb called the multiplex PCR reads again in MiXCR, with one record for every CDR3 protein. The sample consists of about 500,000 distinct CDR3 sequences, around 15% of them appearing once. In addition, the sample was reused for a study of T cells in Graves' hyperthyroidism and ophthalmopathy.

The sequenced sample was peripheral blood mononuclear cells (PBMCs), obtained at new diagnosis, from a patient treated with antithyroid drugs. The receptors derive from a man in his forties or fifties with Graves disease. Both conserved end residues are part of each CDR3. A D gene is named only where the DNA matches it firmly. Not every row has a clone size; where given, it reads once, few, many or a size class.

d_call j_call v_call cdr3_length clone_size cdr3_aa cdr3_nt
. TRBJ1-4 TRBV12-3/TRBV12-4 14 . CASSFREVNEKLFF TGTGCCAGCAGTTTTCGAGAGGTTAATGAAAAACTGTTTTTT
. TRBJ2-3 TRBV11-2 19 many CASSKEPYRVRTSTDTQYF TGTGCCAGCAGCAAAGAACCTTACAGGGTCCGGACTAGCACAGATACGCAGTATTTT
TRBD2 TRBJ2-3 TRBV2 15 many CASNGLAETSDTQYF TGTGCCAGCAACGGACTAGCGGAGACCTCAGATACGCAGTATTTT
. TRBJ2-2 TRBV27 15 few CASSLSLGITGELFF TGTGCCAGCAGTTTATCCTTGGGAATCACCGGGGAGCTGTTTTTT
TRBD1 TRBJ1-2 TRBV19 16 few CASSIPTGGANYGYTF TGTGCCAGTAGTATCCCTACAGGGGGCGCGAACTATGGCTACACCTTC
TRBD1 TRBJ2-1 TRBV28 15 many CASRQTGSSYNEQFF TGTGCCAGCAGGCAGACAGGGAGCTCCTACAATGAGCAGTTCTTC
. TRBJ1-2 TRBV5-1 13 many CASSSGQNYGYTF TGTGCCAGCAGTTCCGGACAGAACTATGGCTACACCTTC
. TRBJ2-7 TRBV7-9 15 many CASSTPRTLDYEQYF TGTGCCAGCAGCACCCCAAGGACACTGGACTACGAGCAGTACTTC
. TRBJ1-5 TRBV20-1 16 . CSARESGKVSNQPQHF TGCAGTGCTAGAGAGTCGGGGAAGGTTAGCAATCAGCCCCAGCATTTT
. TRBJ2-5 TRBV28 13 many CASGTTNQETQYF TGTGCCAGCGGGACAACGAATCAAGAGACCCAGTACTTC